This T cell receptor beta chain was observed in a study of cytomegalovirus exposure and HLA in healthy donors. The PCR was carried out with 60 Vbeta primers and 13 Jbeta primers. Using immunoSEQ multiplex PCR, the repertoire was profiled, and TCRdb retains in-frame clones only, with some absent. The profile covers 150,000 or so clones, with around 82% appearing a single time and roughly 1.5% taken by the ten largest. This CDR3 region has 16 residues. The J segment lost 3 bases and the V segment lost 6 bases, leaving 7 bases of the junction unmatched. CDR1 and CDR2 from the germline V gene are SGHTA and FQGTGA. In regard to this clone: Its specificity is not known.

Regarding the study as a whole: CMV serostatus was the sole immune exposure data available.

This clonotype was obtained from a male donor in good health and CMV-seronegative. The specimen was PBMCs. The chain has TRBV7-3 and TRBJ2-6; TRBD1 aligns across 8 bases. The CDR3 reads CASRSTGGGGANVLTF. CDR3 coding DNA: TGTGCCAGCAGGAGCACAGGGGGAGGTGGGGCCAACGTCCTGACTTTC.